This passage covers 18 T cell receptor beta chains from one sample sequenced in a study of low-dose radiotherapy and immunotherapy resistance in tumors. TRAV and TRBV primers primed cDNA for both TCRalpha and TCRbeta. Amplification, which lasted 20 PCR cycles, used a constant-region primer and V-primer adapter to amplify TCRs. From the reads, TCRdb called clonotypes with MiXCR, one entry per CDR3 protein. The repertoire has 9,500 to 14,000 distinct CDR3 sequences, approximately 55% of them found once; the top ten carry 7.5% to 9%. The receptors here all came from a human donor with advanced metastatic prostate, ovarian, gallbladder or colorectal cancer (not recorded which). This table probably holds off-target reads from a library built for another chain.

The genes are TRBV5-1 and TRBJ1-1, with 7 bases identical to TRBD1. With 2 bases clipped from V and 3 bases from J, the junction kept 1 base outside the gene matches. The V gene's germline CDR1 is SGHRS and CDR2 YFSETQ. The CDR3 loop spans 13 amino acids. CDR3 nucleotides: TGCGCCAGCAGCTTTACAGGGGACACTGAAGCTTTCTTT. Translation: CASSFTGDTEAFF.

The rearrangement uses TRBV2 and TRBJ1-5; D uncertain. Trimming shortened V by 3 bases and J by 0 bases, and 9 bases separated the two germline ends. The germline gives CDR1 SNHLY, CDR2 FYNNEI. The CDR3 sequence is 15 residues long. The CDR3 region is CASSEVGDSNQPQHF. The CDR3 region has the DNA TGTGCCAGCAGTGAGGTCGGAGATAGCAATCAGCCCCAGCATTTT.

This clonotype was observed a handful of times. The CDR3 DNA reads as TGTGCCACCAGCAGAGATCATAGGGACAATGAGCAGTTCTTC. As protein: CATSRDHRDNEQFF. The chain employs TRBV15 and TRBJ2-1; D unresolved. Germline loops: CDR1 LNHNV, CDR2 YYDKDF (reference sequence). The length of the CDR3 is 14 residues. Trimming shortened V by 0 bases and J by 5 bases, and 8 bases separated the two germline ends.

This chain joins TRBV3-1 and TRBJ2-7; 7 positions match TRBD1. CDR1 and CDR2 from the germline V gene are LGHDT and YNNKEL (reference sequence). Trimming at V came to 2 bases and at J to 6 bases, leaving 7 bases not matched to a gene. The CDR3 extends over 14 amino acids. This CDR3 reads CASSQNDRVVEQYF. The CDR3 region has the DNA TGTGCCAGCAGCCAAAACGACAGGGTTGTCGAGCAGTACTTC.

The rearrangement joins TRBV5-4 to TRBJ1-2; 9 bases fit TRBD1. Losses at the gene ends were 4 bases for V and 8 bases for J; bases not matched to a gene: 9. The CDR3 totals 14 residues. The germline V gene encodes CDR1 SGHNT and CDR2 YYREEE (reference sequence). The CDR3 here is CASSPPGQGAGYTF. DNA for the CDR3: TGTGCCAGCAGCCCGCCGGGACAGGGCGCGGGCTACACCTTC.

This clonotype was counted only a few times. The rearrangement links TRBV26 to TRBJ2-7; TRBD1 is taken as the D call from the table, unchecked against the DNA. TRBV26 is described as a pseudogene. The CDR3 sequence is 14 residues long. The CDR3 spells CASSTGGRSYEQYF. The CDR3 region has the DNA TGTGCCAGCAGTACAGGGGGCCGCTCCTACGAGCAGTACTTC.

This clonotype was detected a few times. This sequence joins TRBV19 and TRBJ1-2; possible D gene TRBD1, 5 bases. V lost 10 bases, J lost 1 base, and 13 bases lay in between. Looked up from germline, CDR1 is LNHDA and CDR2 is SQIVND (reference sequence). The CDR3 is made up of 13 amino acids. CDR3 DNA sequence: TGTGCCACCGCGGAGGGACTTAACTATGGCTACACCTTC. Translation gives CATAEGLNYGYTF.

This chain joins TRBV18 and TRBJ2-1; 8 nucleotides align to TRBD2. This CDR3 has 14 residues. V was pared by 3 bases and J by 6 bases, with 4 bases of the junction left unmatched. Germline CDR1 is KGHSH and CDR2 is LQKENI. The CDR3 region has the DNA TGTGCCAGCTCACCGGGACTAGAAGTCAATGAGCAGTTCTTC. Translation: CASSPGLEVNEQFF.

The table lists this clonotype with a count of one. CDR3 in DNA: TGTGCCAGCGGCTGGGCCGGATGGACCCAGTACTTC. Residues: CASGWAGWTQYF. The genes are TRBV19 and TRBJ2-5, with no clear D. Per the germline V gene, CDR1 is LNHDA and CDR2 is SQIVND (reference sequence). Deletions cut 9 bases from V and 7 bases from J, with 15 bases between. The CDR3 consists of 12 residues.

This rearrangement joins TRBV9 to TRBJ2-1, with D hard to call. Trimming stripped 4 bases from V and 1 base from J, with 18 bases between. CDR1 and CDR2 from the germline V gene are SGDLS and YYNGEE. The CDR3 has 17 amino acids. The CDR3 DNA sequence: TGTGCCAGCAGCCCCGGTAGTACGATCTTTTCCTACAATGAGCAGTTCTTC. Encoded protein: CASSPGSTIFSYNEQFF.

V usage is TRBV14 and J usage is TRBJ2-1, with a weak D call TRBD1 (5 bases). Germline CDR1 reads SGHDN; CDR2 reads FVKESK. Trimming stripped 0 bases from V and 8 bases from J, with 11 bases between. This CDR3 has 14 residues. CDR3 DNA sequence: TGTGCCAGCAGCCAAGATACCACAGGTTATGAGCAGTTCTTC. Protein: CASSQDTTGYEQFF.

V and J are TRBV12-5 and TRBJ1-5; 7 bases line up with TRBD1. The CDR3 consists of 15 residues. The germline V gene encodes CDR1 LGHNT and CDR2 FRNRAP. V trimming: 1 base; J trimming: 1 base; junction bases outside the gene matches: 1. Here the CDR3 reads CASGLGQGSNQPQHF. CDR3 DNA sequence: TGTGCTAGTGGTTTGGGACAGGGAAGCAATCAGCCCCAGCATTTT.

CDR3 region: CASSFGQNTGELFF. DNA for the CDR3: TGTGCCAGCAGTTTTGGACAGAACACCGGGGAGCTGTTTTTT. The chain carries TRBV12-3 or TRBV12-4 and TRBJ2-2; the D gene is possibly TRBD1 (5 bases). Trimming left V 3 bases short and J 1 base short, with 6 bases between. The CDR3 runs to 14 residues.

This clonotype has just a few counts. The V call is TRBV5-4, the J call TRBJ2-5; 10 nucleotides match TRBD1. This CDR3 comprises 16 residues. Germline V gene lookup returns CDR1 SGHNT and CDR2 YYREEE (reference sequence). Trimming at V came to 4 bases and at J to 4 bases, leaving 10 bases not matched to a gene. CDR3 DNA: TGTGCCAGCAGCGCCAAACCGACAGGGGGCGGAGAGACCCAGTACTTC. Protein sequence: CASSAKPTGGGETQYF.

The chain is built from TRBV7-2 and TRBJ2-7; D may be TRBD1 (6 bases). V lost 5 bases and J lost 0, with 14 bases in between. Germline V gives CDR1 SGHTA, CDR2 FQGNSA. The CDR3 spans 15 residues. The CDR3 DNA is TGTGCCAGCAGCCCAGGGGCCGGAAACTCCTACGAGCAGTACTTC. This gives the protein CASSPGAGNSYEQYF. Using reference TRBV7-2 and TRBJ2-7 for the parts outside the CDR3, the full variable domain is GAGVSQSPSNKVTEKGKDVELRCDPISGHTALYWYRQSLGQGLEFLIYFQGNSAPDKSGLPSDRFSAERTGGSVSTLTIQRTQQEDSAVYLCASSPGAGNSYEQYFGPGTRLTVT.

The CDR3 protein is CASNGHLNYEQYF. CDR3 DNA: TGTGCCAGCAACGGGCACCTTAACTACGAGCAGTACTTC. The chain has TRBV21-1 and TRBJ2-7. TRBV21-1 is a pseudogene. CDR3 length equals 13 residues.

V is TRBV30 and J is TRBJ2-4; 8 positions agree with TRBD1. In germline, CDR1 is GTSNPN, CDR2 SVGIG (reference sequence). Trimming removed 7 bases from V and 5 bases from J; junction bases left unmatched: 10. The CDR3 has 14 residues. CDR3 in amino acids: CAFTQTGDQNIQYF. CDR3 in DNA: TGTGCCTTTACCCAGACAGGGGACCAAAACATTCAGTACTTC.

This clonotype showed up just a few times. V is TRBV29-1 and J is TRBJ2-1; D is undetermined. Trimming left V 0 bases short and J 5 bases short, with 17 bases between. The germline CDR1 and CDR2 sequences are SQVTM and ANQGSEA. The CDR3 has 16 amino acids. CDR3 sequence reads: CSVEDQAGEADNEQFF. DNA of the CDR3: TGCAGCGTTGAAGATCAAGCAGGCGAGGCGGACAATGAGCAGTTCTTC.